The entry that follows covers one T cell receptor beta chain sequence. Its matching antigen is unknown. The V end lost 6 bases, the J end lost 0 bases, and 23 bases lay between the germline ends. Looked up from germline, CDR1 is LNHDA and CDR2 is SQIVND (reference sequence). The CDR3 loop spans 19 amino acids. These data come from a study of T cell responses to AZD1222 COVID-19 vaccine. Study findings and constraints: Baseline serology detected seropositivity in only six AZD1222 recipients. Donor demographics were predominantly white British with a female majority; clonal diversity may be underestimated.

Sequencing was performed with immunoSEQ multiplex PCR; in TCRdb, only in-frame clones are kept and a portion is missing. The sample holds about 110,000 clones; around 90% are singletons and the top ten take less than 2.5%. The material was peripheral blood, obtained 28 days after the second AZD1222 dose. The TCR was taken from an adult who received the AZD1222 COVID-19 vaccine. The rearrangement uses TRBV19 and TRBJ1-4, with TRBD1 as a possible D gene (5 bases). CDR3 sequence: CASRKTLQVSAATNEKLFF. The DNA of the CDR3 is TGTGCCAGTAGAAAAACCCTACAGGTTTCCGCTGCAACTAATGAAAAACTGTTTTTT.